The rows below give T cell receptor beta chains drawn from one sample of a study of cytomegalovirus exposure and HLA in healthy donors. Profiling relied on immunoSEQ multiplex PCR, and the TCRdb table lists in-frame clones only, not all of them. The sample lists about 130,000 clones; less than 85% were seen once. Material for sequencing was PBMCs. These receptors all stem from a man aged 40-49 years in good health and CMV-seronegative. The CDR3 runs from the conserved cysteine through the conserved F or W. The D gene is left open where the match is weak.

len	v_gene	d_gene	j_gene	CDR3aa
16	TRBV13	TRBD1	TRBJ1-5	CASSWGTGRGNQPQHF
16	TRBV28	-	TRBJ1-4	CASSSPGVLGTEKLFF
16	TRBV28	TRBD1	TRBJ2-7	CASSTQQGPRRYEQYF
13	TRBV2	-	TRBJ1-2	CASSEGAGNGYTF
13	TRBV30	-	TRBJ2-2	CAWSIGQFGELFF
14	TRBV18	TRBD1	TRBJ2-7	CASSPQTGGDEQYF
13	TRBV5-1	-	TRBJ2-7	CASSPLEKSEQYF
17	TRBV4-2	TRBD2	TRBJ2-7	CASSPEGLAGGRNEQYF
13	TRBV18	-	TRBJ1-5	CASSAGPNQPQHF
16	TRBV5-4	TRBD2	TRBJ2-2	CASSPGGRGNTGELFF
15	TRBV5-1	-	TRBJ2-4	CASSTGTVAKNIQYF
11	TRBV11-2	-	TRBJ2-7	CASSSAYEQYF
12	TRBV28	-	TRBJ2-1	CASSLSGNEQFF
14	TRBV18	-	TRBJ2-2	CASSLMTETGELFF
12	TRBV28	-	TRBJ2-7	CASSLLAYEQYF
13	TRBV30	TRBD1	TRBJ1-6	CAWTTGAGSPLHF
16	TRBV5-1	-	TRBJ2-3	CASSPPGLGLTDTQYF